The 13 T cell receptor beta chains presented below share a single source sample, sequenced in a study of T cell responses to AZD1222 COVID-19 vaccine. Libraries were prepared by immunoSEQ multiplex PCR; TCRdb keeps only in-frame clonotypes and omits some of them. The table includes approximately 150,000 clones, about 91% detected once. The source material was peripheral blood, sampled on day 0 of AZD1222 vaccination. The receptors were gathered from an adult in good health.

This rearrangement joins TRBV19 to TRBJ2-1; 7 bases are shared with TRBD2. The CDR3 covers 15 residues. Germline V lookup: CDR1 LNHDA, CDR2 SQIVND (reference sequence). J lost 6 bases, V lost 5 bases, and 10 bases had no gene match. The CDR3 DNA reads TGTGCCAGTAGTGTCTCTAGCGGACCCCTCAATGAGCAGTTCTTC. Translated, it gives CASSVSSGPLNEQFF.

The V call is TRBV3-1 (or the pseudogene TRBV3-2), the J call TRBJ2-5; TRBD1 agrees at 7 bases. The CDR3 has 16 amino acids. J lost 5 bases, V lost 1 base, and 10 bases had no gene match. The germline CDR1 and CDR2 sequences are LGHDT and YNNKEL (reference sequence). The CDR3 nucleotides are TGTGCCAGCAGCCAAGGGGGCAGGGGGTTAACGGAGACCCAGTACTTC. This encodes CASSQGGRGLTETQYF.

The chain links TRBV7-6 to TRBJ1-6; TRBD1 matches 9 bases. Germline V CDR1 and CDR2: SGHVS, FNYEAQ. Trimming cost V 1 base and J 9 bases; bases outside gene matches: 10. This CDR3 has 17 amino acids. CDR3 DNA: TGTGCCAGCAGCTTAGGGCCTCCGGGACAGGGACGTTCACCCCTCCACTTT. It specifies CASSLGPPGQGRSPLHF.

Here the CDR3 reads CASSPLSGTGYGYTF. The CDR3 DNA is TGTGCCAGCTCACCTTTGAGCGGGACGGGCTATGGCTACACCTTC. The chain combines TRBV18 with TRBJ1-2; TRBD1 might be the D (5 bases). V lost 3 bases to trimming and J lost 4 bases, with 15 bases between them. The CDR3 totals 15 residues. From germline, CDR1 is KGHSH and CDR2 LQKENI.

This chain links TRBV4-2 with TRBJ2-7; weak D call: TRBD2 (5 bases). Germline lookup yields CDR1 LGHNA and CDR2 YNFKEQ. This CDR3 has 15 residues. Trimming removed 1 base at V and 1 base at J, with 11 bases between. The CDR3 DNA sequence: TGTGCCAGCAGCCAAGCCTCTTCGGGGTCCTACGAGCAGTACTTC. This translates into CASSQASSGSYEQYF.

The rearrangement links TRBV29-1 to TRBJ2-7, with 13 nucleotides matching TRBD2. V lost 7 bases to trimming and J lost 3 bases; unmatched junction nucleotides: 3. This CDR3 contains 13 residues. Germline loops: CDR1 SQVTM, CDR2 ANQGSEA. The CDR3 region has the DNA TGCAGCGCCCGACTAGCGGGGGGCTACGAGCAGTACTTC. It codes for CSARLAGGYEQYF.

V is TRBV19 and J is TRBJ1-2; D ambiguous. This CDR3 comprises 12 residues. CDR1 and CDR2 (germline): LNHDA, SQIVND (reference sequence). V gave up 3 bases and J gave up 4 bases, with 6 bases separating them. CDR3 amino acids: CASSIGPYGYTF. The CDR3 DNA reads TGTGCCAGTAGTATTGGGCCCTATGGCTACACCTTC.

The CDR3 coding sequence is TGTGCCAGCAGTTTGGAGGTGGGGACAGGCATACCGGGACGACCCACAGATACGCAGTATTTT. Its translation: CASSLEVGTGIPGRPTDTQYF. The chain joins TRBV28 to TRBJ2-3, with 8 nucleotides matching TRBD1. Germline CDR1 MDHEN, CDR2 SYDVKM. This CDR3 spans 21 amino acids. J lost 2 bases, V lost 3 bases, and 22 bases had no gene match.

The chain links TRBV4-3 to TRBJ2-7; a possible D gene is TRBD1 (5 bases). Germline assignment: CDR1 LGHNA and CDR2 YSLEER. The CDR3 is 15 amino acids. V lost 1 base to trimming and J lost 2 bases, with 12 bases between them. In nucleotides, the CDR3 is TGCGCCAGCAGCCAAGCTCTAGGGGATACCTACGAGCAGTACTTC. Its translation: CASSQALGDTYEQYF.

This rearrangement joins TRBV11-1 to TRBJ1-1; unclear D gene. With 2 bases removed from V and 1 base from J, the gap between germline ends came to 11 bases. The germline V gene encodes CDR1 SGHAT and CDR2 FQDESV (reference sequence). The CDR3 is 15 residues long. The CDR3: CASSLTPLGNTEAFF. The DNA of the CDR3 is TGTGCCAGCAGCTTAACCCCTCTGGGGAACACTGAAGCTTTCTTT. Full variable domain (missing parts from reference TRBV11-1 and TRBJ1-1): EAEVAQSPRYKITEKSQAVAFWCDPISGHATLYWYRQILGQGPELLVQFQDESVVDDSQLPKDRFSAERLKGVDSTLKIQPAELGDSAMYLCASSLTPLGNTEAFFGQGTRLTVV.

The genes are TRBV6-1 and TRBJ1-1; the D is unclear. V gave up 3 bases and J gave up 3 bases, with 8 bases separating them. Germline V lookup: CDR1 MNHNS, CDR2 SASEGT. This CDR3 is built from 13 residues. CDR3 loop: CASSDGEYTEAFF. In DNA, the CDR3 is TGTGCCAGCAGTGATGGGGAATACACTGAAGCTTTCTTT.

This clone has just one count. V gene TRBV28 combines with J gene TRBJ2-1; no definite D call. Germline V gene data show CDR1 as MDHEN and CDR2 as SYDVKM. The CDR3 is made up of 16 amino acids. V was clipped by 0 bases and J by 4 bases, with 13 bases between them. CDR3 in amino acids: CASSLWANRRYNEQFF. The CDR3 coding sequence is TGTGCCAGCAGTTTATGGGCCAACCGGCGGTACAATGAGCAGTTCTTC.

This clone was found a few times. V and J are TRBV7-8 and TRBJ2-7; TRBD2 agrees at 7 bases. Germline V gene data show CDR1 as SGHVS and CDR2 as FQNEAQ. The CDR3 contains 14 residues. Losses at the gene ends were 2 bases for V and 5 bases for J; bases not matched to a gene: 6. CDR3 amino acids: CASSLRRTSNEQYF. Here the CDR3 DNA reads TGTGCCAGCAGCTTAAGGAGGACTAGTAACGAGCAGTACTTC.